This TCR beta chain was documented in a study of cytomegalovirus exposure and HLA in healthy donors (dated by TCRdb to the late 2010s). For the wider study: An earlier analysis of some 500 of the donors reported about 250 Gb of sequence data and 117 million unique TCR beta sequences from 150 million to 200 million T cells. The study used immunosequencing to profile the T cell repertoires of around 600 subjects and linked those repertoires to cytomegalovirus serostatus. HLA typing included class I and class II loci at four-digit resolution. A separate validation cohort of approximately 120 different subjects was used in addition to the roughly 670-subject first cohort. Among around 400 genotyped donors of the cohort, an average of about 240,000 unique TCR beta nucleotide sequences were sequenced per donor, 15% to 20% of them non-productive. Roughly 290 gigabases of sequencing data and tens of millions of unique TCR sequences made up an early release that covered 500 to 700 HLA-typed donors. All discovery cohort repertoires had been generated using a single sequencing platform. Typing coverage differed by locus: A, B, C, DRB1 and DQB1 were typed in about 620-640 donors, DQA1 in about 500, DPA1 in some 600, and DPB1 in approximately 450. Genome-wide SNP genotypes for about 65% of the 666 donors were used in a later genetic analysis, which treated that subset as a discovery cohort. To decide whether each TCR beta V gene segment behaved as functional or pseudogenic, an earlier analysis of several hundred of the donors relied on high-throughput TCR beta sequencing. The study was designed to test whether signatures of past pathogen exposure could be identified by cataloging public T cell receptors. Of the roughly 390 genotyped donors, over 70% fell in the genetic ancestry cluster associated with self-reported Caucasian donors. In the later analysis, no new phenotypic data were used to find candidate immune exposures; instead, reliance was placed on TCR beta sequences and their occurrence across donors. Roughly five DR-DQ haplotypes were handled as single units for association and clustering because linkage in the cohort was strong. The study combined high-throughput TCR immunosequencing, statistical association of individual TCRs with disease status, and machine learning to predict cytomegalovirus infection status. A later analysis re-analyzed previously published TCR beta repertoires from approximately 670 donors and added high-resolution HLA genotyping to study TCR occurrence patterns. Donor age, sex, ethnicity and CMV serostatus were collected together with the repertoire data. Points the paper makes about the study in general: The authors suggested that the approach could potentially be generalized to other disease states and immunological phenotypes. When HLA alleles, especially DR and DQ, strongly co-occurred, attributing TCR associations to individual alleles was difficult. In a later analysis, the rate of TCR association differed among HLA loci, with DRB1 alleles having the most associated TCRs and HLA-C alleles having the fewest. A later genetic analysis associated a missense DCLRE1C variant with V-gene and J-gene trimming of TCR beta chains, and an independent cohort replicated the association. Sequencing depth was assumed to be roughly uniform across donors in the presence/absence analyses, though that assumption may not hold. In both the original and validation cohorts, the classifier was reported to diagnose cytomegalovirus status with high specificity and sensitivity. A group of highly shared sequence variants was considered likely to be a technical artifact of the sequencing pipeline. The earlier analysis of a few hundred of the donors excluded fewer than 20 rarely observed V segments, including chromosome 9 orphons, because counts were too low. The study listed 150 to 200 TCR beta chains as associated with cytomegalovirus. Across donors, most TCR sequences were observed very rarely, whereas some public TCRs were present in many individuals. A few of the identified cytomegalovirus-associated TCR beta chains were confirmed in vitro to be specific for cytomegalovirus antigens. At a false discovery rate of 0.05, a later analysis linked around 17,000 TCR beta sequences to specific HLA alleles. HLA typing was unavailable for some donors at each locus, so association tests used only the typed subset. Correlated functional status among segregating V segments might be attributable to linkage disequilibrium, but an unknown experimental factor could not be ruled out. Because the 87-base-pair reads could not distinguish some IMGT-functional V segments, including TRBV6-2 and TRBV6-3, those segments were excluded. The cohort was sequenced for TCR beta chains only, and without alpha or paired-chain data the features that could be detected were limited. A further reported finding was that TCR beta sequences accurately predicted the HLA-A and HLA-B alleles for most subjects in the first cohort. Broadly in line with IMGT annotations, most TCR beta V segments showed up in productive rearrangements about 87% or about 30% of the time in an earlier analysis of under 700 of the donors. Compared with the approximately 670-donor mean, donors in an Asian-associated ancestry cluster had fewer N-insertions in productive TCRs, according to a later genetic analysis. Most CMV-associated TCR beta chains appeared to be HLA-restricted in a later analysis, and the HLA associations seemed to be driven largely by CMV exposure. Compared with equally common non-associated chains, HLA-associated TCR beta chains in a later analysis were more clonally expanded and had lower generation probabilities. Immune exposure information for the cohort was limited to CMV serostatus. According to a later analysis, parvovirus B19, influenza, CMV and Epstein-Barr virus appeared linked to several top co-occurrence clusters.

The cohort comprised hundreds of healthy bone marrow donors. Cohort members were all nominally healthy when sampled, although unrecorded immune exposures were likely present. The donor tested CMV seronegative, placing the donor among the roughly 340 seronegative members of the cohort. A peripheral blood sample was collected from each donor, and TCR beta sequencing was performed on peripheral blood mononuclear cells. Genomic DNA was extracted from the blood cell samples with the Qiagen DNeasy Blood Extraction Kit. The library came from the immunoSEQ multiplex PCR assay. For the multiplex PCR, a mixture combining 60 forward primers for TCR Vbeta segments and 13 reverse primers for TCR Jbeta segments was used. A multiplex PCR assay on genomic DNA amplified the CDR3 region of rearranged TCR beta genes. The amplified TCR beta libraries were sequenced on the Illumina HiSeq System as 87-base-pair reads. Per the source publication's procedure: A later analysis counted some 80 million unique TCR beta chains across the 670 or so repertoires, and around 12 million of these chains were shared by at least two donors. To remove PCR and sequencing errors, raw reads were error-corrected and collapsed into unique sequences using a nearest-neighbor algorithm that merged closely related sequences. To assign V, D and J gene segments, CDR3 sequences were aligned to IMGT reference sequences. For a sequence to be retained, a match of at least six nucleotides to both a V gene segment and a J gene segment was required. A rearrangement counted as productive if the CDR3 had no stop codons and remained in frame with V and J, and every other rearrangement counted as non-productive. CDR3 was defined by IMGT convention, running from the second conserved V-encoded cysteine to the conserved J-encoded phenylalanine. Sequences without an unambiguous match to a single V gene segment were excluded from the earlier analysis of several hundred of the donors. An earlier analysis of about 600 of the donors called V segments functional above 56.7% productive rearrangements and segregating when the between-donor standard deviation exceeded 5%. A statistical classification framework was developed to diagnose cytomegalovirus status using the catalog of TCR beta chain sequences. A later analysis assigned V and J genes by comparing TCR nucleotide sequences with IMGT/GENE-DB human TR gene sequences. Using the TCRdist pipeline, a later analysis assigned CDR3 sequences along with most-parsimonious VDJ recombination scenarios. In a later analysis, every TCR beta chain was defined by the combination of its CDR3 amino acid sequence and its V-gene family, and reads without a unique V-gene family were dropped. In a later analysis, several hundred highly shared, low-generation-probability nucleotide sequences were removed to address suspected cross-contamination and a sequencing artifact. In a later analysis, a clonal expansion index for each public chain was calculated from normalized within-repertoire ranks of inferred template counts. Generation probabilities in a later analysis came from a VDJ recombination model fitted to out-of-frame rearrangements, and those results were checked against IGoR. In a later analysis, hypergeometric tests were used to score TCR-TCR, TCR-HLA and TCR-CMV co-occurrence, with a repertoire-size bias correction applied to TCR pairs. False discovery rates were estimated in a later analysis by permuting HLA or CMV assignments 20 times. A later analysis grouped co-occurring TCRs with DBSCAN, adding TCRdist sequence similarity when clustering within HLA-allele-positive subsets. For co-occurrence clustering, repertoires with fewer than 30,000 or more than 120,000 public chains were excluded, along with several repertoires with anomalous nucleotide sharing. TCRdb provides this immuneACCESS table in a form limited to in-frame rearrangements. Some clones are lacking; in checked studies, under half of them reflect an unresolved V gene, and why the rest are absent is not known. V, J and clone size are those of that table, while D and trimming were read from the DNA. The table for this sample records about 160,000 clones. Under 2.5% of the sample is held by the ten biggest clonotypes.

With regard to this clone: The antigen this receptor binds is unknown.

For this chain, trimming is 5 bases at the V end and 5 bases at the J end, and the number of junction bases without a gene match is 10. The germline V gene provides CDR1 ENHRY and CDR2 SYGVKD. From the cysteine through the phenylalanine, the CDR3 covers 15 amino acids. Only the CDR3 part of the read is kept: 45 bases, read in frame from the first base. The clonotype originates from a man aged 30 to 39 in good health and CMV-seronegative. The sample comprised PBMCs. The sequence joins TRBV10-3 to TRBJ2-5; 8 of the junction bases match TRBD1. The CDR3 has the sequence CAISSMSGGGETQYF. In nucleotides, the sequence is TGTGCCATCAGTTCAATGTCAGGGGGCGGCGAGACCCAGTACTTC.